These T cell receptor beta chains were read from a single sample in a study of T cells in Graves' hyperthyroidism and ophthalmopathy. MiXCR was run by TCRdb on the multiplex PCR reads, yielding one entry per CDR3 protein. This sample has about 560,000 distinct CDR3 sequences, with just over 45% found just once. Sequenced input: peripheral blood or thyroid tissue (not recorded which). All receptors come from a woman aged 18-30 years with Graves' hyperthyroidism. Each CDR3 is given with its conserved first and last residue. D genes are given only for firm matches. Expanded clones get a size class; other rows say once, few or many, or leave the size out.

CSARDYSGRASETQYF | TGCAGTGCTAGAGACTATAGCGGGAGGGCCAGTGAGACCCAGTACTTC | TRBV20-1 | TRBD2 | NA | TRBJ2-5
CASARQQPSGNTIYF | TGTGCCAGCGCGCGACAGCAACCCTCTGGAAACACCATATATTTT | TRBV25-1 | NA | NA | TRBJ1-3
CSVVGQAETYEQYF | TGCAGCGTTGTAGGACAGGCGGAAACCTACGAGCAGTACTTC | TRBV29-1 | TRBD1 | NA | TRBJ2-7
CASSSDGGQPQHF | TGTGCCAGCAGCTCCGACGGGGGTCAGCCCCAGCATTTT | TRBV7-2 | NA | few | TRBJ1-5
CSASAGHSNQPQHF | TGCAGTGCTAGTGCAGGGCATAGCAATCAGCCCCAGCATTTT | TRBV20-1 | NA | few | TRBJ1-5
CASSLGFRDGNYGYTF | TGTGCCAGCAGCTTAGGTTTCCGGGACGGGAACTATGGCTACACCTTC | TRBV7-2 | NA | NA | TRBJ1-2
CAISEGQGNTIYF | TGTGCCATCAGTGAGGGACAGGGGAACACCATATATTTT | TRBV10-3 | TRBD1 | NA | TRBJ1-3
CAISEFDEQYF | TGTGCCATCAGTGAGTTTGACGAGCAGTACTTC | TRBV10-3 | NA | few | TRBJ2-7
CASSEERRKFF | TGTGCCAGCAGTGAAGAGAGACGTAAGTTTTTT | TRBV6-1 | NA | NA | TRBJ1-4
CASSLIGDTQYF | TGTGCCAGCAGCTTAATCGGAGATACGCAGTATTTT | TRBV7-9 | NA | NA | TRBJ2-3
CACSDRVKEETQYF | TGTGCCTGCAGTGACAGGGTCAAGGAAGAGACCCAGTACTTC | TRBV2 | TRBD1 | NA | TRBJ2-5
CATSDRRGRGTQYF | TGTGCCACCAGTGATCGGCGGGGACGGGGTACGCAGTATTTT | TRBV24-1 | NA | NA | TRBJ2-3
CSVEDRDSNYGYTF | TGCAGCGTTGAAGATCGGGACAGTAACTATGGCTACACCTTC | TRBV29-1 | TRBD1 | NA | TRBJ1-2
CASNPQGYTGELFF | TGCGCCAGCAACCCCCAGGGTTACACCGGGGAGCTGTTTTTT | TRBV5-1 | NA | NA | TRBJ2-2
CSAAKGNTGAFF | TGCAGTGCCGCTAAGGGGAACACTGGAGCTTTCTTT | TRBV20-1 | NA | NA | TRBJ1-1
CASSETGLDYGYTF | TGCGCCAGCAGTGAGACAGGGCTGGACTATGGCTACACCTTC | TRBV10-2 | NA | NA | TRBJ1-2
CASSLAQVVAGPQHF | TGTGCCAGCAGCTTAGCGCAAGTAGTAGCTGGGCCCCAGCATTTT | TRBV7-8 | NA | many | TRBJ1-5